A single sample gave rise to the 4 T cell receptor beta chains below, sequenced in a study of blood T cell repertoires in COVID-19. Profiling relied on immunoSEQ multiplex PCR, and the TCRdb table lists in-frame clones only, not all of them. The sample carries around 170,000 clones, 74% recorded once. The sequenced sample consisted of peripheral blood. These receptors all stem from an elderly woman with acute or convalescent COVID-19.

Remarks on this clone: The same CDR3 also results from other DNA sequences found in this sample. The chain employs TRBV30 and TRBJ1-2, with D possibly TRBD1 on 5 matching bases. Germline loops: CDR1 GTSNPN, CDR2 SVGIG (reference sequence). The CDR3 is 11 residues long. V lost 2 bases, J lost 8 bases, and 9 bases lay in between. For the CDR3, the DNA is TGTGCCTGGAGTCCCGGGGGAGGCTACACCTTC. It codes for CAWSPGGGYTF. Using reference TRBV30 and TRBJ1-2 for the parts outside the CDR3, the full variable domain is SQTIHQWPATLVQPVGSPLSLECTVEGTSNPNLYWYRQAAGRGLQLLFYSVGIGQISSEVPQNLSASRPQDRQFILSSKKLLLSDSGFYLCAWSPGGGYTFGSGTRLTVV.

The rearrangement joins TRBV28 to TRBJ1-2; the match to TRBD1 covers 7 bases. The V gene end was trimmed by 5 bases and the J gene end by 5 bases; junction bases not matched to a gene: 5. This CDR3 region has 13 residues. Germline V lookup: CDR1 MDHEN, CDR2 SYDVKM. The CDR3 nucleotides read TGTGCCAGCAGTATCGGGACAGCGTATGGCTACACCTTC. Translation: CASSIGTAYGYTF.

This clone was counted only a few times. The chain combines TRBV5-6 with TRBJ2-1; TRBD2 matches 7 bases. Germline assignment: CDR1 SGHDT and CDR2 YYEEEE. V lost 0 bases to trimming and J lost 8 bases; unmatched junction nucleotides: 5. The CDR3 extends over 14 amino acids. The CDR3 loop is CASSLAREYDEQFF. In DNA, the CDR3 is TGTGCCAGCAGCTTGGCGCGGGAGTACGATGAGCAGTTCTTC.

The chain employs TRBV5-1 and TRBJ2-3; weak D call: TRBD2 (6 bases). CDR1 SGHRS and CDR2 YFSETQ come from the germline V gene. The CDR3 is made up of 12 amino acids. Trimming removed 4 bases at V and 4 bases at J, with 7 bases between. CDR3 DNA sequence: TGCGCCAGCAGCACGGGGGCAGATACGCAGTATTTT. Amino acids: CASSTGADTQYF.